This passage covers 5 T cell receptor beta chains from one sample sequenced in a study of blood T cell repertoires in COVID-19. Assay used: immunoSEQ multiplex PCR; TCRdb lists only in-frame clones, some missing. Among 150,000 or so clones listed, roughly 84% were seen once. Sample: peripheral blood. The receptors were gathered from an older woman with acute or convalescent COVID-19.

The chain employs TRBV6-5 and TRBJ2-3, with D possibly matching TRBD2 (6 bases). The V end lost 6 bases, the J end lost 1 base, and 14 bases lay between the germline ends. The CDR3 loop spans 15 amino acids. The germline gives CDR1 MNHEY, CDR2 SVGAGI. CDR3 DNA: TGTGCCAGCAGCCTACTAGCTTTGGGCACAGATACGCAGTATTTT. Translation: CASSLLALGTDTQYF.

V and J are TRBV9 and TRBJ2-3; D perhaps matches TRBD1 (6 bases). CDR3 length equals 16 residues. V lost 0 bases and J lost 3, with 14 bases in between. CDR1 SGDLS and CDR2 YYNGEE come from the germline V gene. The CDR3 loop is CASSVVPFQGTDTQYF. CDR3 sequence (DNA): TGTGCCAGCAGCGTAGTACCTTTCCAGGGGACAGATACGCAGTATTTT.

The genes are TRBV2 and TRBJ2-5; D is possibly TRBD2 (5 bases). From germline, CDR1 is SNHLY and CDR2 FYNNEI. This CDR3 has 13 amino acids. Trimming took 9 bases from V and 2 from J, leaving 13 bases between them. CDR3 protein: CASRPGVQETQYF. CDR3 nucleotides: TGTGCCAGTCGACCCGGGGTACAAGAGACCCAGTACTTC.

CDR3 sequence (DNA): TGCAGTGCTATTGACGGCAATCAGCCCCAGCATTTT. It is translated as CSAIDGNQPQHF. V gene TRBV20-1 combines with J gene TRBJ1-5; no reliable D call. The ends were cut back, 4 bases at V and 2 bases at J, with 6 bases in the middle. The CDR3 spans 12 residues. Germline CDR1 and CDR2: DFQATT and SNEGSKA (reference sequence).

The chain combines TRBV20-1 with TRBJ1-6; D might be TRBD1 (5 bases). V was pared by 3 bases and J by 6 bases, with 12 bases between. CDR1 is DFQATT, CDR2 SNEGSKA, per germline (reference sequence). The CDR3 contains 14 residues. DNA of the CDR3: TGCAGTGCTAGTCGGGGCGGGGGTAATTCACCCCTCCACTTT. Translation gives CSASRGGGNSPLHF.